These T cell receptor beta chains were read from a single sample in a study of cytomegalovirus exposure and HLA in healthy donors. Clones were read by immunoSEQ multiplex PCR, and TCRdb kept only the in-frame ones, dropping some. The sample holds 150,000 to 200,000 clones. Material: PBMCs. Receptor source: a woman younger than 30 in good health and CMV-seropositive. Each CDR3 is given with its conserved first and last residue. Fields, in order: D gene, CDR3 length, V gene, J gene, CDR3 DNA, CDR3 protein. A D gene is named only where the DNA matches it firmly.

d_call: TRBD1
cdr3_length: 15
v_call: TRBV9
j_call: TRBJ1-4
cdr3_nt: TGTGCCAGCAGCCAGGGGGCAGCCCTTAATGAAAAACTGTTTTTT
cdr3_aa: CASSQGAALNEKLFF

d_call: .
cdr3_length: 17
v_call: TRBV7-9
j_call: TRBJ2-2
cdr3_nt: TGTGCCAGCAGCGCTTATGGAGGGGATTCCTTCACCGGGGAGCTGTTTTTT
cdr3_aa: CASSAYGGDSFTGELFF

d_call: .
cdr3_length: 15
v_call: TRBV9
j_call: TRBJ1-4
cdr3_nt: TGTGCCAGCAGCGTCGACACTTCAACTAATGAAAAACTGTTTTTT
cdr3_aa: CASSVDTSTNEKLFF

d_call: .
cdr3_length: 15
v_call: TRBV4-1
j_call: TRBJ2-7
cdr3_nt: TGCGCCAGCAGCCAAGGAAGCGGGTTGGACTACGAGCAGTACTTC
cdr3_aa: CASSQGSGLDYEQYF

d_call: TRBD1
cdr3_length: 18
v_call: TRBV7-9
j_call: TRBJ2-6
cdr3_nt: TGTGCCAGCAGCGGCAGGGACAGGGGCGCCCCTGGGGCCAACGTCCTGACTTTC
cdr3_aa: CASSGRDRGAPGANVLTF

d_call: TRBD1
cdr3_length: 15
v_call: TRBV5-6
j_call: TRBJ2-5
cdr3_nt: TGTGCCAGCAGCTCGTCGGGACAGGGCATAAGGGAGCAGTACTTC
cdr3_aa: CASSSSGQGIREQYF

d_call: .
cdr3_length: 16
v_call: TRBV7-6
j_call: TRBJ2-5
cdr3_nt: TGTGCCAGCAGCTTGAATCCCTCTCCGGTCGGTGAGACCCAGTACTTC
cdr3_aa: CASSLNPSPVGETQYF

d_call: .
cdr3_length: 9
v_call: TRBV27
j_call: TRBJ1-2
cdr3_nt: TGTGCCAGCCCCCGGGACTTCGCTTTC
cdr3_aa: CASPRDFAF

d_call: .
cdr3_length: 14
v_call: TRBV5-1
j_call: TRBJ2-5
cdr3_nt: TGCGCCAGCAGCTTGATCCCACAGGAAGGGACCCAGTACTTC
cdr3_aa: CASSLIPQEGTQYF

d_call: TRBD1
cdr3_length: 16
v_call: TRBV4-2
j_call: TRBJ2-6
cdr3_nt: TGTGCCAGCAGCCAAGACAGGGGGTCTGGGGCCAACGTCCTGACTTTC
cdr3_aa: CASSQDRGSGANVLTF

d_call: .
cdr3_length: 15
v_call: TRBV2
j_call: TRBJ1-3
cdr3_nt: TGTGCCAGCAGCTCAACAGTCGATCCTGGAAACACCATATATTTT
cdr3_aa: CASSSTVDPGNTIYF

d_call: TRBD1
cdr3_length: 16
v_call: TRBV18
j_call: TRBJ1-3
cdr3_nt: TGTGCCAGCTCATCGTCACAGGGGGCTCCTGGAAACACCATATATTTT
cdr3_aa: CASSSSQGAPGNTIYF

d_call: TRBD1
cdr3_length: 13
v_call: TRBV6-4
j_call: TRBJ2-2
cdr3_nt: TGTGCCGGCAGTGAGGACAGGGGCGGGGAGCTGTTTTTT
cdr3_aa: CAGSEDRGGELFF

d_call: TRBD1
cdr3_length: 15
v_call: TRBV7-9
j_call: TRBJ2-1
cdr3_nt: TGTGCCAGCAGCTTCGGGACAGGGGGATACAATGAGCAGTTCTTC
cdr3_aa: CASSFGTGGYNEQFF

d_call: .
cdr3_length: 15
v_call: TRBV15
j_call: TRBJ1-1
cdr3_nt: TGTGCCACCAGCAGAGATCGGGGGTATAACACTGAAGCTTTCTTT
cdr3_aa: CATSRDRGYNTEAFF

d_call: .
cdr3_length: 15
v_call: TRBV7-2
j_call: TRBJ2-5
cdr3_nt: TGTGCCAGCAGCACAACAGGGAGGGGGAAGGAGACCCAGTACTTC
cdr3_aa: CASSTTGRGKETQYF

d_call: TRBD1
cdr3_length: 18
v_call: TRBV4-1
j_call: TRBJ1-2
cdr3_nt: TGCGCCAGCAGCCAACCTCCGGGACAGGGTCGCTCTAACTATGGCTACACCTTC
cdr3_aa: CASSQPPGQGRSNYGYTF

d_call: TRBD1
cdr3_length: 15
v_call: TRBV30
j_call: TRBJ1-6
cdr3_nt: TGTGCCTGGAGTGTTGGGACAGCCGGCAATTCACCCCTCCACTTT
cdr3_aa: CAWSVGTAGNSPLHF

d_call: .
cdr3_length: 13
v_call: TRBV2
j_call: TRBJ2-1
cdr3_nt: TGTGCCAGCAGTGAACTCGGGATCGGTGAGCAGTTCTTC
cdr3_aa: CASSELGIGEQFF

d_call: TRBD1
cdr3_length: 15
v_call: TRBV4-3
j_call: TRBJ2-3
cdr3_nt: TGCGCCAGCAGCCTCCTGACAGGGGGCCCAGATACGCAGTATTTT
cdr3_aa: CASSLLTGGPDTQYF

d_call: TRBD1
cdr3_length: 15
v_call: TRBV7-9
j_call: TRBJ2-7
cdr3_nt: TGTGCCAGCAGCTACCGACAGGGTAGCTCCTACGAGCAGTACTTC
cdr3_aa: CASSYRQGSSYEQYF

d_call: .
cdr3_length: 16
v_call: TRBV7-2
j_call: TRBJ2-3
cdr3_nt: TGTGCCAGCAGCTTAAGTATAGGGACTAGCACAGATACGCAGTATTTT
cdr3_aa: CASSLSIGTSTDTQYF

d_call: TRBD1
cdr3_length: 17
v_call: TRBV5-4
j_call: TRBJ1-1
cdr3_nt: TGTGCCAGCAGCGGATGGACAGGGGGCTCCCCCTTCGCTGAAGCTTTCTTT
cdr3_aa: CASSGWTGGSPFAEAFF

d_call: .
cdr3_length: 16
v_call: TRBV4-1
j_call: TRBJ1-6
cdr3_nt: TGCGCCAGCAGCTCTCAGGGGCGAGTGCTCAGTTCACCCCTCCACTTT
cdr3_aa: CASSSQGRVLSSPLHF

d_call: .
cdr3_length: 15
v_call: TRBV7-3
j_call: TRBJ2-5
cdr3_nt: TGTGCCAGCAGCTTAAGAGTAGGGGATAGAGAGACCCAGTACTTC
cdr3_aa: CASSLRVGDRETQYF

d_call: TRBD2
cdr3_length: 14
v_call: TRBV27
j_call: TRBJ2-1
cdr3_nt: TGTGCCAGCAGTTTTAGCGGGTCTGGGAATGAGCAGTTCTTC
cdr3_aa: CASSFSGSGNEQFF

d_call: .
cdr3_length: 16
v_call: TRBV13
j_call: TRBJ2-2
cdr3_nt: TGTGCCAGCAGCCCGACGGAGGGCAAGGGCACCGGGGAGCTGTTTTTT
cdr3_aa: CASSPTEGKGTGELFF

d_call: .
cdr3_length: 13
v_call: TRBV7-8
j_call: TRBJ1-1
cdr3_nt: TGTGCCAGCAGCCGGGGCCGGGGGTTTGGAGCTTTCTTT
cdr3_aa: CASSRGRGFGAFF

d_call: TRBD1
cdr3_length: 14
v_call: TRBV27
j_call: TRBJ1-1
cdr3_nt: TGTGCCAGCCGACTCCAGGGGGCTAACACTGAAGCTTTCTTT
cdr3_aa: CASRLQGANTEAFF

d_call: .
cdr3_length: 12
v_call: TRBV7-2
j_call: TRBJ2-3
cdr3_nt: TGTGCCAGCAGCTCAAAAACAGATACGCAGTATTTT
cdr3_aa: CASSSKTDTQYF

d_call: .
cdr3_length: 15
v_call: TRBV7-7
j_call: TRBJ2-1
cdr3_nt: TGTGCCAGCAGTCCAGGGACTTTAGGTCACAATGAGCAGTTCTTC
cdr3_aa: CASSPGTLGHNEQFF

d_call: .
cdr3_length: 14
v_call: TRBV2
j_call: TRBJ1-1
cdr3_nt: TGTGCCAGCAGCCAACAGGGACTGAACACTGAAGCTTTCTTT
cdr3_aa: CASSQQGLNTEAFF

d_call: .
cdr3_length: 16
v_call: TRBV6-1
j_call: TRBJ1-1
cdr3_nt: TGTGCCAGCAGTGAAAGTGGCAGGATGGGGAGCACTGAAGCTTTCTTT
cdr3_aa: CASSESGRMGSTEAFF

d_call: .
cdr3_length: 15
v_call: TRBV11-3
j_call: TRBJ2-3
cdr3_nt: TGTGCCAGCAGCTTCTTAATGGACTTCACAGATACGCAGTATTTT
cdr3_aa: CASSFLMDFTDTQYF

d_call: TRBD1
cdr3_length: 15
v_call: TRBV5-6
j_call: TRBJ2-7
cdr3_nt: TGTGCCAGCAGCTTGTCCGGGACAGGGGCGTACGAGCAGTACTTC
cdr3_aa: CASSLSGTGAYEQYF

d_call: TRBD1
cdr3_length: 18
v_call: TRBV5-1
j_call: TRBJ1-3
cdr3_nt: TGCGCCAGCAGCGAGGGGACAGGCACTTATCTCTCTGGAAACACCATATATTTT
cdr3_aa: CASSEGTGTYLSGNTIYF

d_call: .
cdr3_length: 15
v_call: TRBV5-6
j_call: TRBJ2-7
cdr3_nt: TGTGCCAGCAGCCGCGGATTGGAACCCCTCTACGAGCAGTACTTC
cdr3_aa: CASSRGLEPLYEQYF

d_call: .
cdr3_length: 12
v_call: TRBV19
j_call: TRBJ1-5
cdr3_nt: TGTGCCAGTAGGGACAGCTTACAGCCCCAGCATTTT
cdr3_aa: CASRDSLQPQHF

d_call: TRBD2
cdr3_length: 17
v_call: TRBV7-9
j_call: TRBJ2-5
cdr3_nt: TGTGCCAGCAGCTTAGCGTGGGCGGGAGTTCGGCAAGAGACCCAGTACTTC
cdr3_aa: CASSLAWAGVRQETQYF

d_call: TRBD2
cdr3_length: 17
v_call: TRBV4-1
j_call: TRBJ2-2
cdr3_nt: TGCGCCAGCAGCCAAGGAGCGGGAGGGCCCCTGGCCGGGGAGCTGTTTTTT
cdr3_aa: CASSQGAGGPLAGELFF